The 15 T cell receptor beta chains in this list originate from one sample, sequenced in a study of long-term antiretroviral therapy in people with HIV. Survey-level immunoSEQ v3.0 assays were run. Some clones are missing from TCRdb's copy, which holds only in-frame ones; the method was immunoSEQ multiplex PCR. Among about 20,000 clones, about nine tenths were seen once, and the ten largest hold roughly 9.8%. The input for sequencing was unsorted PBMCs, taken roughly 4.2 years before starting antiretroviral therapy. Source of these receptors: a woman between 25 and 40 years old with HIV.

This clone was seen a few times. This chain uses TRBV13 with TRBJ2-1; 7 nucleotides align to TRBD1. The CDR3 totals 18 residues. With V trimmed by 5 bases and J by 6 bases, 19 bases remained unmatched. Germline V gene sequence: CDR1 PRHDT, CDR2 FYEKMQ (reference sequence). CDR3 sequence (DNA): TGTGCCAGCAGCATAGTTACAGGGGCGGGTGGCATGGGCAATGAGCAGTTCTTC. Residues: CASSIVTGAGGMGNEQFF. The complete variable domain, with remaining parts taken from reference TRBV13 and TRBJ2-1, reads AAGVIQSPRHLIKEKRETATLKCYPIPRHDTVYWYQQGPGQDPQFLISFYEKMQSDKGSIPDRFSAQQFSDYHSELNMSSLELGDSALYFCASSIVTGAGGMGNEQFFGPGTRLTVL.

This chain links TRBV29-1 with TRBJ1-2, with a tentative D call TRBD1 (5 bases). The V gene's germline CDR1 is SQVTM and CDR2 ANQGSEA. The CDR3 consists of 15 residues. V shed 0 bases and J shed 4 bases, with 15 bases lying between them. CDR3 sequence: CSVEERAGPLYGYTF. The DNA for the CDR3 is TGCAGCGTTGAAGAGAGGGCAGGGCCCCTCTATGGCTACACCTTC.

The genes are TRBV19 and TRBJ1-2; D perhaps matches TRBD1 (5 bases). The germline V gene encodes CDR1 LNHDA and CDR2 SQIVND (reference sequence). The V end lost 5 bases, the J end lost 0 bases, and 13 bases lay between the germline ends. The CDR3 has 15 residues. The CDR3 is CASSPGTSANYGYTF. CDR3 DNA sequence: TGTGCCAGTAGTCCTGGGACTTCGGCTAACTATGGCTACACCTTC.

The gene calls are TRBV7-9 and TRBJ1-6, with no clear D. CDR1 is SEHNR, CDR2 FQNEAQ, per germline (reference sequence). The CDR3 is 15 residues long. V shed 1 base and J shed 0 bases, with 4 bases lying between them. For the CDR3, the DNA is TGTGCCAGCAGCTTAGGGAGCTCCTATAATTCACCCCTCCACTTT. Amino acids: CASSLGSSYNSPLHF.

V usage is TRBV6-5 and J usage is TRBJ2-5, with D perhaps TRBD2 (6 bases). This CDR3 has 15 amino acids. Germline CDR1 reads MNHEY; CDR2 reads SVGAGI. V was shortened by 0 bases and J by 4 bases, with 12 bases between the two germline ends. CDR3 bases: TGTGCCAGCAGTTACTCCGGGACTGGGGGAGAGACCCAGTACTTC. Translating it yields CASSYSGTGGETQYF.

This rearrangement joins TRBV11-3 to TRBJ2-1; TRBD2 matches 9 bases. The CDR3 is 12 amino acids. The J segment lost 10 bases and the V segment lost 4 bases, leaving 2 bases of the junction unmatched. Germline lookup yields CDR1 SGHNT and CDR2 YENEEA. The DNA for the CDR3 is TGTGCCAGCAGCTCACTAGCGGGCGAGCAGTTCTTC. It translates to CASSSLAGEQFF.

The chain uses TRBV5-1 and TRBJ1-1; maybe TRBD1 (6 bases). This CDR3 contains 15 residues. Germline V gene sequence: CDR1 SGHRS, CDR2 YFSETQ. V gave up 0 bases and J gave up 1 base, with 10 bases separating them. CDR3 protein: CASSLGGARNTEAFF. CDR3 in DNA: TGCGCCAGCAGCTTGGGGGGGGCGCGGAACACTGAAGCTTTCTTT.

The chain has TRBV5-8 and TRBJ1-1, with D possibly being TRBD1 (5 bases). Trimming took 5 bases from V and 1 from J, leaving 12 bases between them. The germline CDR1 and CDR2 sequences are SGHTS and YDEGEE. This CDR3 has 14 residues. The CDR3: CASRRGTANTEAFF. The CDR3 nucleotides are TGTGCCAGCAGGCGAGGGACGGCGAACACTGAAGCTTTCTTT.

This clone turned up a few times. The CDR3 DNA is TGTGCCTGGATTCCTACGGAATGGGGTGAGACTGAAGCTTTCTTT. Its protein product is CAWIPTEWGETEAFF. The V gene is TRBV30, the J gene TRBJ1-1, with D uncertain. The germline V gene has CDR1 GTSNPN and CDR2 SVGIG (reference sequence). CDR3 length: 15 amino acids. Trimming removed 4 bases at V and 5 bases at J, with 20 bases between.

CDR3 bases: TGTGCCACCAGCAGAGGGGATAGCTCCTACAATGAGCAGTTCTTC. It specifies CATSRGDSSYNEQFF. This chain joins TRBV15 and TRBJ2-1; D is uncertain. Germline V CDR1 and CDR2: LNHNV, YYDKDF (reference sequence). The length of the CDR3 is 15 residues. The ends were cut back, 1 base at V and 0 bases at J, with 7 bases in the middle.

This clone appeared a single time. The rearrangement uses TRBV15 and TRBJ1-1; D is uncertain. The CDR3 is 16 amino acids. Trimming pared 0 bases from V and 1 base from J, leaving 12 bases between. CDR1 and CDR2 from the germline V gene are LNHNV and YYDKDF (reference sequence). CDR3 loop: CATSRDRAERNTEAFF. The CDR3 nucleotides are TGTGCCACCAGCAGAGATCGAGCTGAACGGAACACTGAAGCTTTCTTT.

The V gene is TRBV28, the J gene TRBJ1-3, with D perhaps matching TRBD1 (5 bases). This CDR3 comprises 15 residues. V lost 5 bases to trimming and J lost 1 base, with 12 bases between them. Germline V gene lookup returns CDR1 MDHEN and CDR2 SYDVKM. DNA of the CDR3: TGTGCCAGCAGTGCACCCAGGGTGTCTGGAAACACCATATATTTT. This codes for CASSAPRVSGNTIYF. The variable domain in full, completed from reference TRBV28 and TRBJ1-3, reads DVKVTQSSRYLVKRTGEKVFLECVQDMDHENMFWYRQDPGLGLRLIYFSYDVKMKEKGDIPEGYSVSREKKERFSLILESASTNQTSMYLCASSAPRVSGNTIYFGEGSWLTVV.

The chain links TRBV7-2 to TRBJ1-2; D call uncertain. The V gene lost 5 bases and the J gene lost 2 bases, with 18 bases spanning the gap. Germline CDR1 and CDR2: SGHTA and FQGNSA. This CDR3 is 16 amino acids long. CDR3 in DNA: TGTGCCAGCAGCCCAAGACCACATACAGAAAACTATGGCTACACCTTC. As protein: CASSPRPHTENYGYTF.

As for this clone: This likely traces to a read error, being one base from a far larger clone. V usage is TRBV7-9 and J usage is TRBJ2-7, with a possible D match to TRBD2 (5 bases). The CDR3 is made up of 13 amino acids. The ends were cut back, 3 bases at V and 5 bases at J, with 11 bases in the middle. In germline, CDR1 is SEHNR, CDR2 FQNEAQ (reference sequence). CDR3 in DNA: TGTGCCAGCAGCTTGTGGGGAGTTGACGAGCAGTACTTC. Translation gives CASSLWGVDEQYF.

The chain carries TRBV7-9 and TRBJ2-7; TRBD2 might be the D (5 bases). Trimming cost V 4 bases and J 3 bases, with 10 bases left between them. Germline CDR1 is SEHNR and CDR2 is FQNEAQ (reference sequence). The CDR3 is 13 amino acids. This CDR3 reads CASSSGGSYEQYF. For the CDR3, the DNA is TGTGCCAGCAGCTCTGGAGGCAGCTACGAGCAGTACTTC.